The table lists the clone carrying this T cell receptor (beta chain) with many counts. The data are from a study of molecular identifiers for immune sequencing clone quantification. TCRdb used MiXCR to reprocess the PCR reads, holding one entry per CDR3 protein. The data contain about 640,000 distinct CDR3 sequences, 20% of them seen just once; the ten biggest clones take up 0.85%. The sequence was collected from a human donor in good health. Some libraries in this study had Jurkat cell RNA spiked in. The material sequenced was naive CD8+ T cells from blood, with Jurkat cell RNA spiked in. Regarding subset: FACS-sorted CD8+CD4-CCR7+CD45RA+ naive T cells.

The CDR3 nucleotides read TGTGCCAGCAGTAAGGCTAGCGGGGGGTGGAGGCAAGAGACCCAGTACTTC. Translating it yields CASSKASGGWRQETQYF. The chain uses TRBV7-9 and TRBJ2-5; TRBD2 matches at 11 bases. The CDR3 has 17 amino acids. J was trimmed by 2 bases and V by 6 bases; bases with no gene match: 11. Germline CDR1 is SEHNR and CDR2 is FQNEAQ (reference sequence). The variable domain in full, with the rest retrieved from reference TRBV7-9 and TRBJ2-5, is DTGVSQNPRHKITKRGQNVTFRCDPISEHNRLYWYRQTLGQGPEFLTYFQNEAQLEKSRLLSDRFSAERPKGSFSTLEIQRTEQGDSAMYLCASSKASGGWRQETQYFGPGTRLLVL.